This entry features one TCR beta chain sequence. Antigen specificity is unknown. The data were obtained in a study of T cells in tumors after PD-1 blockade. Study at large: Patients had no prior checkpoint blockade, systemic immunosuppressants, or anti-cancer therapy within 4 weeks. Some patients also took daily vismodegib 150 mg during anti-PD-1 treatment.

Looked up from germline, CDR1 is MNHEY and CDR2 is SMNVEV (reference sequence). The length of the CDR3 is 13 residues. V was pared by 2 bases and J by 11 bases, with 13 bases between. Produced via immunoSEQ multiplex PCR; TCRdb's table is partial and in-frame only. The table has approximately 45,000 clones, approximately 79% seen once; the top ten hold around 9.3%. Points from the study as a whole: Around two fifths of tumor TCR clonotypes were also found in blood.

Genomic DNA template from tumor biopsies or peripheral blood, 616 ng to 6,004 ng input. The TCR sequence derives from a human donor with advanced basal cell or squamous cell carcinoma (not recorded which). Sequencing used PBMCs, obtained before anti-PD-1 therapy. The chain recombines TRBV27 with TRBJ1-5; D gene unclear. The chain's CDR3 is CASSLRLEEAQHF. In nucleotides, the CDR3 is TGTGCCAGCAGTTTAAGGCTCGAGGAGGCCCAGCATTTT.